This TCR beta chain was profiled in a study of blood T cell repertoires in COVID-19. The CDR3 is 16 amino acids. Germline CDR1 and CDR2: LGHDT and YNNKEL (reference sequence). V dropped 0 bases and J dropped 6 bases, with 18 bases sitting between them. The repertoire was sequenced with immunoSEQ multiplex PCR; TCRdb's copy has only in-frame clones and lacks some. The data contain 220,000 or so clones, approximately 84% of them singletons. The chain employs TRBV3-1 (or the pseudogene TRBV3-2) and TRBJ2-7; no clear D gene. The sequence was collected from a woman in her 30s who had recovered from COVID-19. The sequenced sample consisted of peripheral blood. This chain's CDR3 is CASSQDMASWASEQYF. The CDR3 DNA reads as TGTGCCAGCAGCCAAGATATGGCGTCTTGGGCGTCCGAGCAGTACTTC.